A single sample gave rise to the 32 T cell receptor beta chains below, sequenced in a study of blood T cell repertoires in COVID-19. Sequencing used immunoSEQ multiplex PCR; TCRdb keeps in-frame clones, though not all of them. Here the sample spans 50,000 to 70,000 clones, around nine tenths being singletons. The sample taken for sequencing was peripheral blood. The receptor set was obtained from a human donor with active COVID-19. The donor label of this sample is uncertain.

The chain joins TRBV2 to TRBJ2-2; D might be TRBD2 (6 bases). From germline, CDR1 is SNHLY and CDR2 FYNNEI. With 5 bases removed from V and 8 bases from J, the gap between germline ends came to 12 bases. The CDR3 extends over 13 amino acids. The CDR3 DNA reads as TGTGCCAGCAGTTTAGCGGAGGGAGGGGAGCTGTTTTTT. Encoded protein: CASSLAEGGELFF.

V gene TRBV10-1 combines with J gene TRBJ2-1; 13 bases agree with TRBD2. V shed 4 bases and J 9 bases; nucleotides not matched to a gene: 6. CDR1 and CDR2 (germline): WNHNN, SYGVQD (reference sequence). The CDR3 runs to 15 residues. The CDR3 here is CASSAGLAGVGEQFF. CDR3 bases: TGCGCCAGCAGTGCCGGACTAGCGGGAGTAGGTGAGCAGTTCTTC.

This chain links TRBV29-1 with TRBJ2-7, with 8 bases matching TRBD1. The germline gives CDR1 SQVTM, CDR2 ANQGSEA. The CDR3 sequence is 13 residues long. The ends lost 7 bases at V and 3 bases at J; junction bases unmatched: 8. The CDR3 region is CSAAGGGNYEQYF. The CDR3 nucleotides read TGCAGCGCCGCAGGGGGCGGAAACTACGAGCAGTACTTC.

This clone was recorded a few times. This chain joins TRBV19 and TRBJ2-7; perhaps TRBD2 as D (5 bases). The CDR3 contains 13 residues. Germline V gene data show CDR1 as LNHDA and CDR2 as SQIVND (reference sequence). V was cut by 1 base and J by 4 bases, with 8 bases left in between. CDR3 amino acids: CASSIARGYEQYF. The CDR3 nucleotides are TGTGCCAGTAGTATAGCTCGCGGGTACGAGCAGTACTTC.

This clone was found a few times. This sequence joins TRBV6-1 and TRBJ2-7; weak D call: TRBD1 (5 bases). CDR3 size: 13 residues. V gave up 3 bases and J gave up 5 bases, with 11 bases separating them. Germline CDR1 is MNHNS and CDR2 is SASEGT. CDR3 in amino acids: CASSDQGTHEQYF. Here the CDR3 DNA reads TGTGCCAGCAGTGACCAGGGAACCCACGAGCAGTACTTC.

This clone was seen just once. The J gene is TRBJ2-1, the V gene TRBV28; 8 positions agree with TRBD1. Germline CDR1 is MDHEN and CDR2 is SYDVKM. The CDR3 runs to 16 residues. Trimming at V came to 2 bases and at J to 7 bases, leaving 10 bases not matched to a gene. The CDR3: CASSLVLSGGLNEQFF. DNA for the CDR3: TGTGCCAGCAGTTTAGTATTGTCAGGGGGCTTGAATGAGCAGTTCTTC.

This clone occurred once. The rearrangement uses TRBV3-1 (or the pseudogene TRBV3-2) and TRBJ1-1, with D unresolved. V was shortened by 2 bases and J by 8 bases, with 12 bases between the two germline ends. The CDR3 sequence is 13 residues long. Germline CDR1 LGHDT, CDR2 YNNKEL (reference sequence). CDR3 sequence (DNA): TGTGCCAGCAGCCAAAAGTTTACGGGGGAAGCTTTCTTT. Amino acids: CASSQKFTGEAFF.

The rearrangement joins TRBV5-1 to TRBJ1-2; no clear D gene. The CDR3 extends over 13 amino acids. Trimming removed 4 bases from V and 5 bases from J, with 12 bases in between. Looked up from germline, CDR1 is SGHRS and CDR2 is YFSETQ. The chain's CDR3 is CASSPGLIYGYTF. The CDR3 bases are TGCGCCAGCAGCCCCGGACTGATTTATGGCTACACCTTC.

The chain joins TRBV6-5 to TRBJ2-1; D gene unclear. Trimming stripped 3 bases from V and 0 bases from J, with 6 bases between. The CDR3 spans 14 residues. Per the germline V gene, CDR1 is MNHEY and CDR2 is SVGAGI. In DNA form, the CDR3 reads TGTGCCAGCAGTTATGTGAGCTCCTACAATGAGCAGTTCTTC. Translated: CASSYVSSYNEQFF.

The genes are TRBV14 and TRBJ2-7; D is possibly TRBD1 (5 bases). Trimming left V 0 bases short and J 3 bases short, with 12 bases between. There are 15 residues in the CDR3. Germline V gene data show CDR1 as SGHDN and CDR2 as FVKESK. The CDR3 nucleotides are TGTGCCAGCAGCCAAGATCGACAGAGAAACTACGAGCAGTACGTC. Translated, it gives CASSQDRQRNYEQYV.

This clone was observed a single time. The V gene is TRBV6-5, the J gene TRBJ2-2; possibly TRBD2 for D (6 bases). Trimming pared 10 bases from V and 5 bases from J, leaving 17 bases between. Germline V gene lookup returns CDR1 MNHEY and CDR2 SVGAGI. The CDR3 is 14 residues long. This CDR3 is CATCPVAATGELFF. The CDR3 bases are TGTGCCACCTGCCCTGTAGCGGCAACCGGGGAGCTGTTTTTT.

Written as DNA, the CDR3 is TGTGCCAGCAGCGCCCTCGGGACAGGCCATCAGCCCCAGCATTTT. It translates to CASSALGTGHQPQHF. The gene calls are TRBV5-6 and TRBJ1-5; 8 bases line up with TRBD1. V lost 4 bases and J lost 5; bases outside the gene matches: 8. CDR3 length: 15 residues. The germline gives CDR1 SGHDT, CDR2 YYEEEE.

The V call is TRBV12-5, the J call TRBJ2-3; perhaps TRBD1 as D (5 bases). Germline CDR1 LGHNT, CDR2 FRNRAP. The length of the CDR3 is 14 residues. Trimming took off 6 bases at V and 0 bases at J, with 10 bases between the two ends. The CDR3 region is CASGRQLSTDTQYF. The CDR3 bases are TGTGCTAGTGGCCGACAGCTTAGCACAGATACGCAGTATTTT.

The chain links TRBV4-1 to TRBJ2-7; possibly TRBD1 for D (5 bases). CDR3 length: 13 residues. Trimming cost V 0 bases and J 5 bases, with 8 bases left between them. Germline CDR1 is MGHRA and CDR2 is YSYEKL. The CDR3 reads CASSQDPGHEQYV. CDR3 sequence (DNA): TGCGCCAGCAGCCAAGATCCAGGGCACGAGCAGTACGTC.

The chain employs TRBV6-5 and TRBJ1-4, with D unclear. Germline V gene sequence: CDR1 MNHEY, CDR2 SVGAGI. The CDR3 is 14 residues long. The germline V and J ends were trimmed by 0 bases and 5 bases, with 7 bases remaining between them. The CDR3 loop is CASSYSAGNEKLFF. CDR3 bases: TGTGCCAGCAGTTACTCGGCAGGAAATGAAAAACTGTTTTTT.

J is TRBJ1-4 and V is TRBV19, with 8 positions matching TRBD1. Germline loops: CDR1 LNHDA, CDR2 SQIVND (reference sequence). This CDR3 spans 16 amino acids. Trimming took 1 base from V and 3 from J; bases not matched to a gene: 4. The CDR3 here is CASSIGRQGPNEKLFF. CDR3 DNA: TGTGCCAGTAGTATAGGACGACAGGGGCCTAATGAAAAACTGTTTTTT.

This sequence joins TRBV5-1 and TRBJ1-2, with 11 bases lining up with TRBD1. The CDR3 loop spans 15 amino acids. Germline CDR1 and CDR2: SGHRS and YFSETQ. Germline trimming cut 0 bases from V and 6 bases from J; bases unmatched to any gene: 4. CDR3 in DNA: TGCGCCAGCAGCTTGGGGACAGGGGGCTATCATGGCTACACCTTC. As protein: CASSLGTGGYHGYTF. Drawing the rest from reference TRBV5-1 and TRBJ1-2, the complete variable domain is KAGVTQTPRYLIKTRGQQVTLSCSPISGHRSVSWYQQTPGQGLQFLFEYFSETQRNKGNFPGRFSGRQFSNSRSEMNVSTLELGDSALYLCASSLGTGGYHGYTFGSGTRLTVV.

The gene calls are TRBV29-1 and TRBJ2-7; 9 positions agree with TRBD1. CDR3 length: 16 amino acids. CDR1 is SQVTM, CDR2 ANQGSEA, per germline. The J segment lost 0 bases and the V segment lost 4 bases, leaving 10 bases of the junction unmatched. CDR3 bases: TGCAGCGTTGTTACCAGGGGACAGGGTAGCTCCTACGAGCAGTACGTC. This sequence encodes CSVVTRGQGSSYEQYV.

The J gene is TRBJ2-1, the V gene TRBV5-1; perhaps TRBD1 as D (6 bases). The V and J ends lost 6 bases and 4 bases respectively, with 14 bases between them. This CDR3 is 14 amino acids long. The germline V gene encodes CDR1 SGHRS and CDR2 YFSETQ. CDR3 residues: CASTRDTRYNEQFF. The CDR3, as DNA: TGCGCCAGCACCCGGGACACCCGATACAATGAGCAGTTCTTC.

This chain links TRBV5-6 with TRBJ2-3; TRBD2 matches 9 bases. The V segment lost 0 bases and the J segment 7 bases; nucleotides outside the gene matches: 15. The germline V gene has CDR1 SGHDT and CDR2 YYEEEE. This CDR3 comprises 18 residues. CDR3 in DNA: TGTGCCAGCAGCTTGGACTTAGCGGCTAGCGGGATTCTAAATACGCAGTATTTT. It yields the protein CASSLDLAASGILNTQYF.

Note on this clone: One junction end disagrees with the germline gene, perhaps due to a read error. This chain uses TRBV28 with TRBJ2-1, with 16 nucleotides matching TRBD2. Germline assignment: CDR1 MDHEN and CDR2 SYDVKM. The CDR3 has 15 amino acids. The CDR3 nucleotides read TGTGCCAGCCAGCCCTCCGGGACTAGCGGGAGGGATCACCTCTTC. Protein product: CASQPSGTSGRDHLF.

The chain carries TRBV6-1 and TRBJ2-7; 7 bases map to TRBD2. CDR3 length: 14 amino acids. With 3 bases clipped from V and 2 bases from J, the junction kept 4 bases outside the gene matches. Germline V gene lookup returns CDR1 MNHNS and CDR2 SASEGT. The CDR3 DNA reads TGTGCCAGCAGTGATTGGGGGGGTCCCTACGAGCAGTACGTC. The encoded protein is CASSDWGGPYEQYV.

This chain connects TRBV12-3 or TRBV12-4 to TRBJ2-3; D is uncertain. V gave up 3 bases and J gave up 6 bases, with 7 bases separating them. The CDR3 sequence is 12 residues long. The CDR3 coding sequence is TGTGCCAGCAGTTTCGTTCTGGATACGCAGTATTTT. Protein: CASSFVLDTQYF.

The chain combines TRBV21-1 with TRBJ2-1; the table calls TRBD2, which could not be checked here. TRBV21-1 is an annotated pseudogene. The CDR3 runs 15 residues. This chain's CDR3 is CASSKLGLAGGEQFF. DNA of the CDR3: TGTGCCAGCAGCAAATTGGGCCTAGCGGGAGGTGAGCAGTTCTTC.

The chain carries TRBV4-2 and TRBJ2-1, with 9 bases that match TRBD2. Germline lookup yields CDR1 LGHNA and CDR2 YNFKEQ. The CDR3 totals 17 residues. J gave up 7 bases and V 0 bases, and 10 bases lay outside the gene matches. The CDR3 region is CASSQDLGAGGRNEQFF. Here the CDR3 DNA reads TGTGCCAGCAGCCAAGATCTCGGGGCGGGAGGGCGTAATGAGCAGTTCTTC.

The gene calls are TRBV9 and TRBJ2-3; D might be TRBD1 (6 bases). CDR1 and CDR2 (germline): SGDLS, YYNGEE. This CDR3 spans 13 amino acids. Between the trimmed V and J ends, which lost 3 bases and 4 bases, there was a span of 9 bases. CDR3 loop: CASSGGLADTQYF. DNA of the CDR3: TGTGCCAGCAGCGGGGGGCTGGCAGATACGCAGTATTTT.

V and J are TRBV28 and TRBJ2-7, with a weak D call TRBD2 (6 bases). With 8 bases removed from V and 1 base from J, the gap between germline ends came to 6 bases. This CDR3 has 11 residues. CDR1 MDHEN and CDR2 SYDVKM come from the germline V gene. DNA for the CDR3: TGTGCCAGCGGGGGGTCCTACGAGCAGTACTTC. Its protein product is CASGGSYEQYF. Complete variable domain (other parts from reference TRBV28 and TRBJ2-7): DVKVTQSSRYLVKRTGEKVFLECVQDMDHENMFWYRQDPGLGLRLIYFSYDVKMKEKGDIPEGYSVSREKKERFSLILESASTNQTSMYLCASGGSYEQYFGPGTRLTVT.

This clone was counted only a few times. The genes are TRBV2 and TRBJ2-7; TRBD1 matches at 8 bases. Losses at the gene ends were 6 bases for V and 5 bases for J; bases not matched to a gene: 12. CDR1 SNHLY and CDR2 FYNNEI come from the germline V gene. This CDR3 has 15 amino acids. This CDR3 is CASSTLDRGGHEQYF. The CDR3 region has the DNA TGTGCCAGCAGCACATTAGACAGGGGCGGCCACGAGCAGTACTTC.

This clone was detected once. The chain has TRBV6-1 and TRBJ1-5, with D possibly TRBD1 on 5 matching bases. This CDR3 is 16 amino acids long. Trimming shortened V by 4 bases and J by 5 bases, and 18 bases separated the two germline ends. Germline assignment: CDR1 MNHNS and CDR2 SASEGT. The CDR3 DNA is TGTGCCAGCAGTGCGTTGTGGACACTTCCTGATCAGCCCCAGCATTTT. Translating gives CASSALWTLPDQPQHF.

This clone was picked up a small number of times. The V call is TRBV7-9, the J call TRBJ1-1; possible D gene TRBD1, 6 bases. Per germline, CDR1 SEHNR and CDR2 FQNEAQ (reference sequence). The CDR3 sequence is 13 residues long. V gave up 4 bases and J gave up 4 bases, with 10 bases separating them. The CDR3 spells CASSSGGLTEAFF. For the CDR3, the DNA is TGTGCCAGCAGCTCGGGGGGGCTCACTGAAGCTTTCTTT.

The rearrangement joins TRBV5-1 to TRBJ2-3; possible D gene TRBD1, 6 bases. Per germline, CDR1 SGHRS and CDR2 YFSETQ. CDR3 length: 15 amino acids. Deletions cut 4 bases from V and 1 base from J, with 13 bases between. The chain's CDR3 is CASSIQGLGTDTQYF. Written as DNA, the CDR3 is TGCGCCAGCAGCATACAGGGATTGGGCACAGATACGCAGTATTTT.

The chain links TRBV6-4 to TRBJ1-6, with 8 bases matching TRBD1. Germline V CDR1 and CDR2: MRHNA, SNTAGT. V lost 4 bases, J lost 5 bases, and 7 bases stayed unmatched. The CDR3 is 16 amino acids. The CDR3 nucleotides read TGTGCCAGCAGTGCGCGGGACAGGACCCATAATTCACCCCTCCACTTT. Its protein product is CASSARDRTHNSPLHF.